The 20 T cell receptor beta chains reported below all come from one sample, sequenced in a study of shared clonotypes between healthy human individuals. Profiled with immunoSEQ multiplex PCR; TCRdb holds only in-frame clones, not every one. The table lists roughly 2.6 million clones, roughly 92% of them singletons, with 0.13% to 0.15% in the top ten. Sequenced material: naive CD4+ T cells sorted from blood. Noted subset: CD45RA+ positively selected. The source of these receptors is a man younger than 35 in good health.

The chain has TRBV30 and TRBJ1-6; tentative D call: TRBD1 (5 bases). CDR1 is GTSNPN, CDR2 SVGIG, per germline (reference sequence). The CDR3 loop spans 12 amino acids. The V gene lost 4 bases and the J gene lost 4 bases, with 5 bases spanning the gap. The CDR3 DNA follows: TGTGCCTGGACAGGGTATAATTCACCCCTCCACTTT. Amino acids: CAWTGYNSPLHF.

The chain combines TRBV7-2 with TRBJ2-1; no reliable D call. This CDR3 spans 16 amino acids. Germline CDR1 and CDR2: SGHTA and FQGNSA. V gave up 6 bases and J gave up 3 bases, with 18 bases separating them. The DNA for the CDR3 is TGTGCCAGCAGTTACCCTCCGCCCGACCACTACAATGAGCAGTTCTTC. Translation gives CASSYPPPDHYNEQFF.

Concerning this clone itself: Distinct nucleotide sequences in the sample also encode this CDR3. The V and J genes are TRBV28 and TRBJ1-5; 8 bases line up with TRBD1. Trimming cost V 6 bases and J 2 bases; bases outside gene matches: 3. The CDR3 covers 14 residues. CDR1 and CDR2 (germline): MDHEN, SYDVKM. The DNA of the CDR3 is TGTGCCAGCAGCCTGACAGGGGGCAATCAGCCCCAGCATTTT. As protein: CASSLTGGNQPQHF.

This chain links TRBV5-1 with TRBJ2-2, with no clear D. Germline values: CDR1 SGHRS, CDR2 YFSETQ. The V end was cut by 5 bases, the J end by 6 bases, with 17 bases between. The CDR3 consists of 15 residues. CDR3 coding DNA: TGCGCCAGCAGTCCCGATACAGAGTTAGCCGGGGAGCTGTTTTTT. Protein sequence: CASSPDTELAGELFF.

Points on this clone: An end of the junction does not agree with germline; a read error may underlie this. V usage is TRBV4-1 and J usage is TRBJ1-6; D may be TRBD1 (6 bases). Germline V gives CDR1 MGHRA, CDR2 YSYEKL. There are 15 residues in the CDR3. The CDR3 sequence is CASGQSGDYNSPLHF. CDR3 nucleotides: TGCGCCAGCGGCCAATCAGGGGACTATAATTCACCCCTCCACTTT.

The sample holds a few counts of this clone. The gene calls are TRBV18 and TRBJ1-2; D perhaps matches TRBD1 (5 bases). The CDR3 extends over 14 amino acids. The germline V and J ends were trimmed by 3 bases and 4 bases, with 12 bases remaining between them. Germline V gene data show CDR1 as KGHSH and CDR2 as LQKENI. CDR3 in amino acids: CASSPGPDLYGYTF. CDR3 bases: TGTGCCAGCTCACCGGGACCAGATCTCTATGGCTACACCTTC.

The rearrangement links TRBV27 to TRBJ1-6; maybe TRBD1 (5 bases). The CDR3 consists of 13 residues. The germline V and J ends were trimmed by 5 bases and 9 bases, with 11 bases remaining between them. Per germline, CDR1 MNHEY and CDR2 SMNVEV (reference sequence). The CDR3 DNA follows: TGTGCCAGCAGTGAGCAGGGAGGTTCACCCCTCCACTTT. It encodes CASSEQGGSPLHF.

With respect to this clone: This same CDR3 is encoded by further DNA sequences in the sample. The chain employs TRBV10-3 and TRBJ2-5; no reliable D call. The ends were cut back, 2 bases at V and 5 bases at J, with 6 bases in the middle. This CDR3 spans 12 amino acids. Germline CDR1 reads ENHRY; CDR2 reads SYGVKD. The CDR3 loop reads CAISEVGETQYF. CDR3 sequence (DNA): TGTGCCATCAGTGAGGTTGGGGAGACCCAGTACTTC.

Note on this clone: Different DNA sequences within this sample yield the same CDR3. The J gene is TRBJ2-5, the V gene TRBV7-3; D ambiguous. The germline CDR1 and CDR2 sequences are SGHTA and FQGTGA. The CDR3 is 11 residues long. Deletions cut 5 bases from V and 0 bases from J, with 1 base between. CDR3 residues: CASSHQETQYF. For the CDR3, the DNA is TGTGCCAGCAGCCACCAAGAGACCCAGTACTTC. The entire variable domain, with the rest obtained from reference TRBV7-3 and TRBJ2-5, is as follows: GAGVSQTPSNKVTEKGKYVELRCDPISGHTALYWYRQSLGQGPEFLIYFQGTGAADDSGLPNDRFFAVRPEGSVSTLKIQRTERGDSAVYLCASSHQETQYFGPGTRLLVL.

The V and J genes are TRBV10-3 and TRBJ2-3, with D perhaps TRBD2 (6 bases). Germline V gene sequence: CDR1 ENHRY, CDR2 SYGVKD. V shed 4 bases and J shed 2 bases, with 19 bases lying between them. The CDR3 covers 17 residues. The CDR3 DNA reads TGTGCCATCAGTGGACCTACGGGGGACCCCCTCACAGATACGCAGTATTTT. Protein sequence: CAISGPTGDPLTDTQYF.

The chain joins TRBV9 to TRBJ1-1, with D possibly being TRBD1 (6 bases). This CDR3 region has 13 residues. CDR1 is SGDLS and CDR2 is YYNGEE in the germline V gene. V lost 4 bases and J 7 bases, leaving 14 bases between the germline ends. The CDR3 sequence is CASSPQGQIEAFF. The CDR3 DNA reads TGTGCCAGCAGCCCTCAGGGGCAGATTGAAGCTTTCTTT.

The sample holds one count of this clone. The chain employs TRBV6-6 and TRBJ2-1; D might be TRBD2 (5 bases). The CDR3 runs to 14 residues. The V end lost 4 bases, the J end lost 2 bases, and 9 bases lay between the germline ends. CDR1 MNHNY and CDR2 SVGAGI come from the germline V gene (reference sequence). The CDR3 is CASSLARTYNEQFF. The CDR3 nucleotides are TGTGCCAGCAGTTTAGCGAGGACCTACAATGAGCAGTTCTTC.

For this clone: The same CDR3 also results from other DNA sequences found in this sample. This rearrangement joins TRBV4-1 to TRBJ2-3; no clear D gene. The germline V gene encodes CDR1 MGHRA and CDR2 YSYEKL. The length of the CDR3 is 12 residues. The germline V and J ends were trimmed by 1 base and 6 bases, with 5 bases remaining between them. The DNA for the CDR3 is TGCGCCAGCAGCCAAGTTCTGGATACGCAGTATTTT. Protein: CASSQVLDTQYF.

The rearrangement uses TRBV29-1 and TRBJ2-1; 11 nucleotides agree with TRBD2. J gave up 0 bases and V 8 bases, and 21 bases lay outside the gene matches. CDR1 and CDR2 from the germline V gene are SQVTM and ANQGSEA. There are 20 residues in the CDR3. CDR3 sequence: CSHTPEPLAGGRSSYNEQFF. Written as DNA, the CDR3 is TGCAGCCATACCCCCGAGCCCCTAGCGGGGGGTCGAAGCTCCTACAATGAGCAGTTCTTC.

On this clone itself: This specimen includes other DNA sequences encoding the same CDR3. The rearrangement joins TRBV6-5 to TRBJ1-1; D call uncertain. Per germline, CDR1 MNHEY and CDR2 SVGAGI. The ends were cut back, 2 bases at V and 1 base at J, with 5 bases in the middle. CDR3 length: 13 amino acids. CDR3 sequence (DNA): TGTGCCAGCAGTTACCAGAGGAACACTGAAGCTTTCTTT. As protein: CASSYQRNTEAFF.

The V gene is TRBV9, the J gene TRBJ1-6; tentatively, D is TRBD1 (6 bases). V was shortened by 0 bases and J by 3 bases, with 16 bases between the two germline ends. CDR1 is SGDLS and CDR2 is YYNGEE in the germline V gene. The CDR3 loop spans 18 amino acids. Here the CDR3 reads CASSVEDSYSFYNSPLHF. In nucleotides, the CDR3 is TGTGCCAGCAGCGTAGAGGACAGTTATTCCTTCTATAATTCACCCCTCCACTTT.

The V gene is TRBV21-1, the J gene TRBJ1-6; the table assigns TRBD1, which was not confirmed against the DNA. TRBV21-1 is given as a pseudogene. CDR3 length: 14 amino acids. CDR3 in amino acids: CAVRFRGHNSPLHF. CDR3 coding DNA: TGTGCCGTACGATTCAGGGGGCATAATTCACCCCTCCACTTT.

CDR3 region: CASSPRTPNTEAFF. The DNA for the CDR3 is TGTGCCAGCAGCCCAAGAACCCCGAACACTGAAGCTTTCTTT. This chain connects TRBV11-2 to TRBJ1-1; the D is unclear. The germline CDR1 and CDR2 sequences are SGHAT and FQNNGV. V was clipped by 5 bases and J by 1 base, with 11 bases between them. This CDR3 is 14 amino acids long.

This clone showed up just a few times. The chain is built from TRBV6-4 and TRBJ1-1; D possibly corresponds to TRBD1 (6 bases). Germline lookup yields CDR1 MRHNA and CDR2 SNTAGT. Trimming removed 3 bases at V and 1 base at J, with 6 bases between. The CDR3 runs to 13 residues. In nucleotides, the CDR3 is TGTGCCAGCAGTGAGACAGGGAACACTGAAGCTTTCTTT. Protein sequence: CASSETGNTEAFF.

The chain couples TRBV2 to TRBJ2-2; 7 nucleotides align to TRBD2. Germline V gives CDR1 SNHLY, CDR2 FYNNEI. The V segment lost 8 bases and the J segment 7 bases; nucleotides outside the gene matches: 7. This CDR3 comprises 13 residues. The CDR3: CASSASGFGELFF. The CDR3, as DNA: TGTGCCAGCTCGGCTAGCGGTTTCGGGGAGCTGTTTTTT.